This T cell receptor (beta chain) is drawn from a study of early T cells in non-severe SARS-CoV-2 infection (dated by TCRdb to the early 2020s). Study-level background: TCR sequencing used bulk RNA from unsorted whole blood, so alpha and beta chains could not be paired. Beyond this particular receptor, the publication reports: VDJdb matching was skewed toward anti-spike CD8 responses and likely underestimated virus-specific expansions, missing private and CD4 specificities.

This was a case-control study nested in a cohort of healthcare workers in London, UK, who had nasopharyngeal swab PCR tests and blood samples taken every week. Healthcare workers were enrolled in the week of the UK lockdown, from 23 to 31 March 2020, and were followed every week for up to roughly 16 weeks. Libraries were built with 5' RACE. The sequencing machine was a NextSeq 500. To correct for sequencing error and PCR bias, the TCR library protocol tagged individual cDNA molecules with unique molecular identifiers. Sequencing covered both TCR alpha and beta chains, and within each sample the abundances of alpha and beta sequences were tightly co-correlated. The published analysis was carried out like this. Decombinator V4 was used to annotate the V gene, J gene and CDR3 of the TCR sequences. TCRs were defined as expanded if a significant change between any two time points was detected under a Poisson model with p below 0.0001. TCR abundances were normalised to the total number of TCRs sequenced per sample and expressed as counts per million. TRAV1-2 paired with TRAJ12, TRAJ20 or TRAJ33 defined MAIT TCRs, while TRAV10 paired with TRAJ18 defined iNKT TCRs. VDJdb, accessed on 1 November 2021, was searched for TCRs annotated for CMV, EBV and SARS-CoV-2, and TCRs annotated for more than one antigen were excluded. TCRdb itself trimmed the public reads at Q25 with fastp, ran MiXCR and retained productive beta chains. When rows share a CDR3 protein, they turn into one entry using the most common DNA and genes. The V and J calls were not made by the authors but by TCRdb's processing. This sample gives around 63,000 distinct CDR3 sequences in total; 5% to 6.5% of them show up just once. The leading ten clones occupy 3.4% of the sample.

This clonotype was detected many times. Its antigen is still unknown. Base qualities are missing; no much larger clone stands one base away. The CDR3 runs 14 residues from the cysteine to the phenylalanine. This entry keeps only the CDR3 DNA: 42 bases, framed from base 1. V is shortened by 3 bases, J by 8 bases, and the region joining them spans 16 bases. Recombination linked TRBV12-3 or TRBV12-4 to TRBJ1-2, with a weak D call of TRBD1 (6 bases match). The sequence came from an adult who was a healthcare worker with PCR-confirmed SARS-CoV-2 infection or an uninfected control (not recorded which). The specimen was whole blood, collected at baseline. The nucleotides are TGTGCCAGCAGTTTTGCGATGGGGGCCCGCGGCTACACCTTC. It encodes CASSFAMGARGYTF.